This T cell receptor (beta chain) stems from a study of beta chain features in type 1 diabetes. Study as a whole: In all, about 110 million sorted cells from all samples were analyzed. Regarding the study as a whole: Here, the possible influence of HLA type (on TCRB rearrangement) remained unresolved.

Every isolated RNA sample was fully reverse transcribed, so sequencing captured expressed TCRB transcripts. Measured with immunoSEQ multiplex PCR; TCRdb has only the in-frame clones, and not every one. The table lists about 140,000 clones, around a tenth of them singletons. Concerning this clone itself: Its specificity is not known.

Germline CDR1 is LGHNA and CDR2 is YNFKEQ. V lost 2 bases to trimming and J lost 0 bases; unmatched junction nucleotides: 9. This CDR3 has 17 residues. Sequencing was carried out using central memory CD4+ T cells from blood. The origin of this receptor is a woman aged 40-49 years in good health. The V call is TRBV4-2, the J call TRBJ2-5, with 7 bases lining up with TRBD1. The DNA of the CDR3 is TGTGCCAGCAGCCAACCGACGGGACAGCAGTACCAAGAGACCCAGTACTTC. Amino acids: CASSQPTGQQYQETQYF.